This TCR beta chain was captured in a study of cytomegalovirus exposure and HLA in healthy donors. Study at large: About 85 million unique TCR sequences came from HLA-typed donors in an early release.

Notes on this clone: Its antigen is unidentified.

Study findings and constraints: In vitro, a few CMV-associated chains proved specific for CMV antigens. The study labeled approximately 150 TCR beta chains cytomegalovirus-associated.

Healthy individuals who donated bone marrow served as the donors. PCR amplification relied on 60 Vbeta primers (plus 13 Jbeta primers). Assay used: immunoSEQ multiplex PCR; TCRdb lists only in-frame clones, some missing. The data contain about 160,000 clones, 75% to 85% of them seen just once; the ten biggest clones take up around 4.3%. V shed 7 bases and J shed 0 bases, with 11 bases lying between them. CDR1 is SGHRS and CDR2 is YFSETQ in the germline V gene. The CDR3 sequence is 13 residues long. The sequence came from a man aged 30 to 45 in good health and CMV-seronegative. The gene calls are TRBV5-1 and TRBJ2-7; the D gene is possibly TRBD2 (5 bases). Sequences were obtained from PBMCs. DNA for the CDR3: TGCGCCAGCGGAGGATCCAACTCCTACGAGCAGTACTTC. This sequence encodes CASGGSNSYEQYF.